The source of this T cell receptor beta chain is a study of blood T cell repertoires in COVID-19. Authors' analysis steps: Reference gene primers were amplified, and this amplification served to estimate nucleated cell counts. The method was immunoSEQ multiplex PCR; TCRdb's version includes in-frame clones alone and lacks a portion of them. V, J and clone size were drawn from that table, and D and trimming were deduced from the DNA. The data contain about 230,000 clones, 75% to 85% of them seen just once; the ten biggest clones take up 6.5% to 8.5%. V dropped 6 bases and J dropped 5 bases, with 13 bases sitting between them. The CDR3 has 13 residues.

The receptor was isolated from a woman of 80 years or more with COVID-19, enrolled during active disease. This chain uses TRBV12-3 or TRBV12-4 with TRBJ2-5, with D tentatively TRBD1 (5 bases). The sample consisted of peripheral blood. This CDR3 is CASSPQGRETQYF. DNA of the CDR3: TGTGCCAGCAGCCCTCAGGGAAGGGAGACCCAGTACTTC.